This T cell receptor (beta chain) was obtained from a study of regulatory T cells in long-lasting Graves disease. Whole-study findings and limits: Comparison showed that persistent patients shared more public clonotypes (2,741) than new patients (966). Not thyroid tissue but only peripheral blood was studied. Favored usage of TRBV28, TRBJ1-2 and TRBJ2-5 was recorded in persistent disease.

Germline V CDR1 and CDR2: DFQATT, SNEGSKA (reference sequence). Trimming at V came to 2 bases and at J to 4 bases, leaving 8 bases not matched to a gene. This CDR3 is 16 amino acids long. Time point: persistent/refractory GD, antithyroid drugs over 5 years with positive TRAb. RNA extracted from PBMCs served as the sequencing template. CDR3-region Arm-PCR and iRepertoire HTBI primers produced the TCR beta libraries. Original processing notes: Under 75 TRBV and approximately 13 TRBJ segments were identified across samples. TCRdb called the multiplex PCR reads again in MiXCR, with one record for every CDR3 protein. TCRdb's processing, not the authors' own work, is the source of the V and J calls. The data contain about 660,000 distinct CDR3 sequences, roughly 30% of them seen just once; the ten biggest clones take up around 40%. Concerning this clonotype: Its antigen is not known.

The source of this sequence is a female donor with Graves disease. The gene calls are TRBV20-1 and TRBJ2-7, with 13 bases identical to TRBD2. The sample here was peripheral blood mononuclear cells (PBMCs), taken when the disease was refractory, from a patient treated with antithyroid drugs. Here the CDR3 reads CSARPRTSGSVYEQYF. In nucleotides, the CDR3 is TGCAGTGCTAGACCCCGGACTAGCGGGAGTGTTTACGAGCAGTACTTC.